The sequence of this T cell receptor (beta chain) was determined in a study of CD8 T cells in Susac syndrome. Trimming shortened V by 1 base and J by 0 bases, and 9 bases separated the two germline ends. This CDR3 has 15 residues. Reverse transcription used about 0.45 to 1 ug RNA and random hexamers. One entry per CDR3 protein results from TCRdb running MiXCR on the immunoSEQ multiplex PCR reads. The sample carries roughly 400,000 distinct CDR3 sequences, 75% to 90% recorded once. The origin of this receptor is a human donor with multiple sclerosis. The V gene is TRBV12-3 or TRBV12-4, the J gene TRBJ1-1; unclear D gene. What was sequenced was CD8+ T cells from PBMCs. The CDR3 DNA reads TGTGCCAGCAGTTTAGAGTCGGGGATGAACACTGAAGCTTTCTTT. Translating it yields CASSLESGMNTEAFF.